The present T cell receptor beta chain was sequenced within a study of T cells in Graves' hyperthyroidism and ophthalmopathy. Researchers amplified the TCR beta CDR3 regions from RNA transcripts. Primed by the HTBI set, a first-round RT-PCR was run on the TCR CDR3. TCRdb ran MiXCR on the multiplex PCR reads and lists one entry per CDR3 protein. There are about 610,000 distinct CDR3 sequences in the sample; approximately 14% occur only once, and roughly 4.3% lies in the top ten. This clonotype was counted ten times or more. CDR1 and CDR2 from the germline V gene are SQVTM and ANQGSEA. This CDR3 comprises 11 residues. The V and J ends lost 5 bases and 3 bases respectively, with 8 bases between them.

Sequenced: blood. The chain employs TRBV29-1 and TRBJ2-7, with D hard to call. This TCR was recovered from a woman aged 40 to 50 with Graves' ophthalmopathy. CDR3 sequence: CSVWMGYEQYF. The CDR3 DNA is TGCAGCGTTTGGATGGGCTACGAGCAGTACTTC.